The TCR beta chain under discussion was sequenced for a study of CD8 T cells in ankylosing spondylitis. The CDR3 spans 15 residues. CDR1 and CDR2 (germline): SGHTA, FQGNSA. Trimming pared 2 bases from V and 0 bases from J, leaving 5 bases between. Notes on the study in general: It was reported that disease-linked clones were significantly enriched in matched ankylosing spondylitis synovial fluid. Certain motif variants had earlier been reported in reactive arthritis synovial fluid and blood. Ankylosing spondylitis blood seemed to carry a telltale TCR beta motif made of several highly homologous variants.

This clonotype was found many times. Its matching antigen is unknown. A quantitative 5'-RACE method, one with molecular barcodes, was used to make TCR beta libraries. Each CDR3 protein is one row after TCRdb ran MiXCR on the 5' RACE reads. Here the sample spans hundreds of thousands of distinct CDR3 sequences, approximately 10% being singletons. This TCR came from a male donor with ankylosing spondylitis. Input material: blood, either unsorted or a sorted T cell fraction (not recorded which). The J gene is TRBJ1-6, the V gene TRBV7-2; D is unclear. The DNA of the CDR3 is TGTGCCAGCAGCTTATCAAGCTCCTATAATTCACCCCTCCACTTT. Encoded protein: CASSLSSSYNSPLHF.